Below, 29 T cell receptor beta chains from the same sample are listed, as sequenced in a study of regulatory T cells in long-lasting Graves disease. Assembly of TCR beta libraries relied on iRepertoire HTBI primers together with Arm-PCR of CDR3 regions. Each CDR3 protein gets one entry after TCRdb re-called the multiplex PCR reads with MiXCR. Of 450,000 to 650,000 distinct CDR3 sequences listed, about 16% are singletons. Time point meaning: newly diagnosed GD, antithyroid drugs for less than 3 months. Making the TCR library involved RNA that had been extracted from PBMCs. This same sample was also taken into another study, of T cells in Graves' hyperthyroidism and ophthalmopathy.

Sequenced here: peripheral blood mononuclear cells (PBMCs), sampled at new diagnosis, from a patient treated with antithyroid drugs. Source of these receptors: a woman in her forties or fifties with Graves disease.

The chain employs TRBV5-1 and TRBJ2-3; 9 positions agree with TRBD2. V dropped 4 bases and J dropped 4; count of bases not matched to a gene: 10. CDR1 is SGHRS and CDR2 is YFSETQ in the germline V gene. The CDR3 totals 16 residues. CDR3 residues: CASSRRAGGPPDTQYF. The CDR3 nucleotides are TGCGCCAGCAGCCGGAGGGCGGGGGGGCCTCCAGATACGCAGTATTTT. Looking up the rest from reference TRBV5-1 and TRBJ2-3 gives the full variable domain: KAGVTQTPRYLIKTRGQQVTLSCSPISGHRSVSWYQQTPGQGLQFLFEYFSETQRNKGNFPGRFSGRQFSNSRSEMNVSTLELGDSALYLCASSRRAGGPPDTQYFGPGTRLTVL.

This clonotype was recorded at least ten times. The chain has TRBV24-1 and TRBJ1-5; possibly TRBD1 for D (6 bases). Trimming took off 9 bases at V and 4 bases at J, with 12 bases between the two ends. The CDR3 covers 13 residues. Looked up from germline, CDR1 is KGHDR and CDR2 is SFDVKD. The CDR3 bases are TGTGCCACCCAAAGACAGGCTAATCAGCCCCAGCATTTT. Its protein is CATQRQANQPQHF.

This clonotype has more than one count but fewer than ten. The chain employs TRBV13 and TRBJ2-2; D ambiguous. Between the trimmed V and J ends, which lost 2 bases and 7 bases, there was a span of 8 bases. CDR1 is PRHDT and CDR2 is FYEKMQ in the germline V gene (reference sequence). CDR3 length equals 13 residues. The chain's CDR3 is CASSLLPRGELFF. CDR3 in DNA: TGTGCCAGCAGCTTACTTCCCCGCGGGGAGCTGTTTTTT.

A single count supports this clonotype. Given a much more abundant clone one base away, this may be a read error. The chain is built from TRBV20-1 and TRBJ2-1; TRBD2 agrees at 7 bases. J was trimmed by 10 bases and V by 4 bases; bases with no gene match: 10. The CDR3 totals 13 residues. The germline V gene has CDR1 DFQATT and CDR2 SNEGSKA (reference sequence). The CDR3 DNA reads TGCAGTGCTATAGCGGGTTTACCCTACGAGCAGTTCTTC. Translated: CSAIAGLPYEQFF.

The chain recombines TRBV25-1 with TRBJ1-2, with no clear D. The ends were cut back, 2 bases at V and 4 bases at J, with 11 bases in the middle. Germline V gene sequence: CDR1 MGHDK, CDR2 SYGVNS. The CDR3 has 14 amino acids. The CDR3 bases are TGTGCCAGCAGTGAAACGGCTCTCCTCTATGGCTACACCTTC. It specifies CASSETALLYGYTF.

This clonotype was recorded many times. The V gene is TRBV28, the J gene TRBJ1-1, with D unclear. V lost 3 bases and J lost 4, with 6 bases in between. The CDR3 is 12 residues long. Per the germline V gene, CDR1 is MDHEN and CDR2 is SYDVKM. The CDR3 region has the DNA TGTGCCAGCAGTTTGTGGACCACTGAAGCTTTCTTT. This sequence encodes CASSLWTTEAFF.

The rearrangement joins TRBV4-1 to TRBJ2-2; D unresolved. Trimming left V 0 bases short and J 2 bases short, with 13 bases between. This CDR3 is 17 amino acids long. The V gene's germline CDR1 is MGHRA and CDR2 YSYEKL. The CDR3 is CASSQDYGFLNTGELFF. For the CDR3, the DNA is TGCGCCAGCAGCCAAGATTACGGGTTTTTAAACACCGGGGAGCTGTTTTTT.

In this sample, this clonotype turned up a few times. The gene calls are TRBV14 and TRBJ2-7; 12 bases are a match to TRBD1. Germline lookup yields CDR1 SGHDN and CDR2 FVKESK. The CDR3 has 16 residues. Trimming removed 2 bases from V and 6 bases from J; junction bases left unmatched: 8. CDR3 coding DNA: TGTGCCAGCAGCCAACATTCGGGGACAGGGGGCGTCGAGCAGTACTTC. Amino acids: CASSQHSGTGGVEQYF. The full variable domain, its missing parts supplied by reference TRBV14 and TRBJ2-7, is EAGVTQFPSHSVIEKGQTVTLRCDPISGHDNLYWYRRVMGKEIKFLLHFVKESKQDESGMPNNRFLAERTGGTYSTLKVQPAELEDSGVYFCASSQHSGTGGVEQYFGPGTRLTVT.

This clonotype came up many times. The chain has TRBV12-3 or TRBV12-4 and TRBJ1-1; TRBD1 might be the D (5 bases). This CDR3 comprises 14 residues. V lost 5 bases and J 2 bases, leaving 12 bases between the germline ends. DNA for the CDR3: TGTGCCAGCAGTGAAGGGGCGGTTAACACTGAAGCTTTCTTT. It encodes CASSEGAVNTEAFF.

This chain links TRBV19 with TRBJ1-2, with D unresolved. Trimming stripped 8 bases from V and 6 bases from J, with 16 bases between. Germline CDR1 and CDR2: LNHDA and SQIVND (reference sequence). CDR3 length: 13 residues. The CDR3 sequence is CASLRTQRDGYTF. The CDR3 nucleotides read TGTGCCAGTTTAAGGACCCAACGGGATGGCTACACCTTC. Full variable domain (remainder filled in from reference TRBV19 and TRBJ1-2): DGGITQSPKYLFRKEGQNVTLSCEQNLNHDAMYWYRQDPGQGLRLIYYSQIVNDFQKGDIAEGYSVSREKKESFPLTVTSAQKNPTAFYLCASLRTQRDGYTFGSGTRLTVV.

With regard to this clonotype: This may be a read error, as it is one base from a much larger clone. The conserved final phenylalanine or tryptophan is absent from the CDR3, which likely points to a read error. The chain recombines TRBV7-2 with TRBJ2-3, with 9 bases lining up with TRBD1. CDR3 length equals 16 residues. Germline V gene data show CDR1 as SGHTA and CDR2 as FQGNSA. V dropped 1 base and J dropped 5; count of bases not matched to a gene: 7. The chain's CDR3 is CASSLVRDRAGDTQYS. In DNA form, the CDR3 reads TGTGCCAGCAGCTTAGTCAGGGACAGGGCTGGAGATACGCAGTATTCT.

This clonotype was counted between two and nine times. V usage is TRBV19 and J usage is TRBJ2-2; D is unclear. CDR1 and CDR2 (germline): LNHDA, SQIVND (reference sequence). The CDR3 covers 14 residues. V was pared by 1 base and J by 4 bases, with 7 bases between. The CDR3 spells CASSIASGTGELFF. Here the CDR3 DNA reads TGTGCCAGTAGTATAGCGAGTGGCACCGGGGAGCTGTTTTTT.

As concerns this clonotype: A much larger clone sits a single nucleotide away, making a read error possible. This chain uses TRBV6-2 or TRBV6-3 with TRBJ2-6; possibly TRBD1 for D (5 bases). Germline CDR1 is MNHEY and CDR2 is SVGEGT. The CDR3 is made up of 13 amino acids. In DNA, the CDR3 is TGTGCCAGCAGGGGCTCTGGGGCCAACGTCCTGGCTTTC. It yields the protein CASRGSGANVLAF.

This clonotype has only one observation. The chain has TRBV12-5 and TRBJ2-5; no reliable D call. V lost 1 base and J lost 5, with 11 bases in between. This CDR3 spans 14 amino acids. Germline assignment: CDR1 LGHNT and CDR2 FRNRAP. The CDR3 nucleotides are TGTGCTAGTGGTTTGGCCCGGGCCGGGGAGACCCAGTACTTC. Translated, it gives CASGLARAGETQYF. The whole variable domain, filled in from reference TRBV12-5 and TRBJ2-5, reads DARVTQTPRHKVTEMGQEVTMRCQPILGHNTVFWYRQTMMQGLELLAYFRNRAPLDDSGMPKDRFSAEMPDATLATLKIQPSEPRDSAVYFCASGLARAGETQYFGPGTRLLVL.

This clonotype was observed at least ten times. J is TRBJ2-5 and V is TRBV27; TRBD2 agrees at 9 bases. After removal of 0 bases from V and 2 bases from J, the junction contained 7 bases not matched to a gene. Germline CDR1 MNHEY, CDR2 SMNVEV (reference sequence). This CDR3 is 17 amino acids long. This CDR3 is CASSLSPRTSVQETQYF. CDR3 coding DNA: TGTGCCAGCAGTTTATCGCCCCGGACTAGCGTTCAAGAGACCCAGTACTTC.

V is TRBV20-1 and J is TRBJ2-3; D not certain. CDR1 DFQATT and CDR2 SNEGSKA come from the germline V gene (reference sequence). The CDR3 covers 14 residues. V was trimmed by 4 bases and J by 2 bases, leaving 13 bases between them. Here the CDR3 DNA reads TGCAGTGCTATTGGACCCAAGCTCACAGATACGCAGTATTTT. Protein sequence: CSAIGPKLTDTQYF.

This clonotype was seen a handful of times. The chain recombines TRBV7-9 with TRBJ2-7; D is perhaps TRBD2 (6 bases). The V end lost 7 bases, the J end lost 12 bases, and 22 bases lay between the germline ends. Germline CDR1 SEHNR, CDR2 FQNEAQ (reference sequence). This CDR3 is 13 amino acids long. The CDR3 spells CASNPFGGELMYF. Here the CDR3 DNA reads TGTGCCAGCAACCCCTTTGGCGGGGAGTTGATGTACTTC.

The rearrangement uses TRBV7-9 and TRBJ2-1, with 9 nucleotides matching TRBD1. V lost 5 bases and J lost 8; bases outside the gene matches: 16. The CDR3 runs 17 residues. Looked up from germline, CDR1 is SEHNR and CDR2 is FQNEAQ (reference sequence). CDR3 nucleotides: TGTGCCAGCAGCACTACAATCCTCGACAGGGGGACGGATGAGCAGTTCTTC. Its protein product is CASSTTILDRGTDEQFF.

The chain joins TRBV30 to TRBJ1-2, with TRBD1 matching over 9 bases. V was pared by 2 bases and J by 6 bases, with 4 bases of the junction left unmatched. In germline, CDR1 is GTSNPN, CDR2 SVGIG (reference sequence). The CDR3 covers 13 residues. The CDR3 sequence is CAWSRGQGDGYTF. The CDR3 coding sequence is TGTGCCTGGAGTAGGGGACAGGGAGATGGCTACACCTTC. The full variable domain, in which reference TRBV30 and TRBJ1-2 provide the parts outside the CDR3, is SQTIHQWPATLVQPVGSPLSLECTVEGTSNPNLYWYRQAAGRGLQLLFYSVGIGQISSEVPQNLSASRPQDRQFILSSKKLLLSDSGFYLCAWSRGQGDGYTFGSGTRLTVV.

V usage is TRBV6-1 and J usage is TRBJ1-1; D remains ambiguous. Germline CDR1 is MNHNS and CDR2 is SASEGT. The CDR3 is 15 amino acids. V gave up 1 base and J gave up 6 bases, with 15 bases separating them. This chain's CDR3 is CASSEVRENTAEAFF. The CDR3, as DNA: TGTGCCAGCAGTGAAGTGAGGGAGAACACGGCTGAAGCTTTCTTT.

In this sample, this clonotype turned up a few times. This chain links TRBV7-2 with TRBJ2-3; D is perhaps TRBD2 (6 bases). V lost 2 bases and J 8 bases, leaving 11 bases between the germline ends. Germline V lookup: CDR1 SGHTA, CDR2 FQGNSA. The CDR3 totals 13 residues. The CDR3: CASSLPQGGTQYF. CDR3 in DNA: TGTGCCAGCAGCTTACCCCAGGGAGGTACGCAGTATTTT.

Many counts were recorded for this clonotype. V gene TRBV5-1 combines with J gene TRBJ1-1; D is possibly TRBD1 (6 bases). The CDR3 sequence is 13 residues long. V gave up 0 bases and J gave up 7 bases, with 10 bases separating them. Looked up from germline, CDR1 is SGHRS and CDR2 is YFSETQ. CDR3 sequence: CASSLGTAFEAFF. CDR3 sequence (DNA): TGCGCCAGCAGCTTGGGGACAGCATTTGAAGCTTTCTTT. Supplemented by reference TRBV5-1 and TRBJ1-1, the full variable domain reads KAGVTQTPRYLIKTRGQQVTLSCSPISGHRSVSWYQQTPGQGLQFLFEYFSETQRNKGNFPGRFSGRQFSNSRSEMNVSTLELGDSALYLCASSLGTAFEAFFGQGTRLTVV.

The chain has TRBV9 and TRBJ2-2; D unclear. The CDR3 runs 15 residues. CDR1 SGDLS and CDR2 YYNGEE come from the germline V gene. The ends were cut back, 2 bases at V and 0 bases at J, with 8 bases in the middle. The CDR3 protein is CASSVDSSNTGELFF. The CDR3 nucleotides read TGTGCCAGCAGCGTCGATTCTTCGAACACCGGGGAGCTGTTTTTT.

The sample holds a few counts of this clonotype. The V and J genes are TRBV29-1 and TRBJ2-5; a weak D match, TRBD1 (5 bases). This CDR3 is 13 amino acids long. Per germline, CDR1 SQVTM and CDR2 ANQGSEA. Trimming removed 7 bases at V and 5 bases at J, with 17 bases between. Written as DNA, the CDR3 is TGCAGCGCCGAAGGTTCCAGGGCGGAGACCCAGTACTTC. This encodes CSAEGSRAETQYF.

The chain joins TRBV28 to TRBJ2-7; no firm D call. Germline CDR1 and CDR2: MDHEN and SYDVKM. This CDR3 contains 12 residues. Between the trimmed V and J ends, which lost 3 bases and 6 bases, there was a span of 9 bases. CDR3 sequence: CASSFGPSEQYF. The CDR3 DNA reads TGTGCCAGCAGTTTTGGACCATCCGAGCAGTACTTC.

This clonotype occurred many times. The CDR3 DNA reads as TGCAGTGCTAGTGGAGGGGGCTTGGGAAACACCATATATTTT. Amino acid sequence: CSASGGGLGNTIYF. The genes are TRBV20-1 and TRBJ1-3; 7 bases line up with TRBD1. The CDR3 has 14 amino acids. The ends lost 3 bases at V and 4 bases at J; junction bases unmatched: 6. CDR1 and CDR2 from the germline V gene are DFQATT and SNEGSKA (reference sequence).

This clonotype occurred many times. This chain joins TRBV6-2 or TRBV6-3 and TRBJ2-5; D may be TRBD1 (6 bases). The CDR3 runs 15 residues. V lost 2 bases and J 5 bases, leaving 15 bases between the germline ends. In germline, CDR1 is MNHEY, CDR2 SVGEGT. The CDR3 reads CASSYADSSTETQYF. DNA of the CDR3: TGTGCCAGCAGTTACGCGGACAGTTCTACGGAGACCCAGTACTTC.

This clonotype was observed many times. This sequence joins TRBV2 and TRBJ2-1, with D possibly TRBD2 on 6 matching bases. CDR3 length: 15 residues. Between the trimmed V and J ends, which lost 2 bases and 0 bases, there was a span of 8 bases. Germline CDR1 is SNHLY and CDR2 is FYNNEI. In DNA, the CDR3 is TGTGCCAGCAGTGAACGGACTATCTCCTACAATGAGCAGTTCTTC. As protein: CASSERTISYNEQFF.

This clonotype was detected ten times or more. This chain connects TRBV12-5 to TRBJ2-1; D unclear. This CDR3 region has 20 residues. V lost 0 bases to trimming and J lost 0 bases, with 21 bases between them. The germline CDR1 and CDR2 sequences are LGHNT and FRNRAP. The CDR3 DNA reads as TGTGCTAGTGGTTTGGTGGTGTGGACCGCCTCTCAATTCTCCTACAATGAGCAGTTCTTC. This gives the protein CASGLVVWTASQFSYNEQFF.